The rows below give T cell receptor beta chains drawn from one sample of a study of cytomegalovirus exposure and HLA in healthy donors. Method: immunoSEQ multiplex PCR; TCRdb's copy keeps in-frame clones and lacks some. The sample lists 75,000 to 90,000 clones, around 77% occurring once. The specimen sequenced was PBMCs. The origin of the receptors is a man aged 45-65 years in good health and CMV-seronegative. CDR3s include the opening cysteine and the closing phenylalanine or tryptophan. Not every row has a clone size; where given, it reads once, few, many or a size class.

v_call: TRBV6-1
j_call: TRBJ2-6
cdr3_length: 15
clone_size: few
cdr3_aa: CASSLEQTGANVLTF

v_call: TRBV4-1
j_call: TRBJ2-7
cdr3_length: 13
clone_size: few
cdr3_aa: CASSVLPGYEQYF

v_call: TRBV11-3
j_call: TRBJ2-5
cdr3_length: 18
clone_size: NA
cdr3_aa: CASSARTSGGEGRETQYF

v_call: TRBV2
j_call: TRBJ2-7
cdr3_length: 15
clone_size: NA
cdr3_aa: CASKGLTVPGDEQYF

v_call: TRBV5-5
j_call: TRBJ1-5
cdr3_length: 15
clone_size: NA
cdr3_aa: CASSPGLPGNQPQHF

v_call: TRBV7-2
j_call: TRBJ1-2
cdr3_length: 16
clone_size: few
cdr3_aa: CASSLGDWGHKYGYTF

v_call: TRBV5-1
j_call: TRBJ2-2
cdr3_length: 15
clone_size: few
cdr3_aa: CASSLSGVPPGELFF

v_call: TRBV19
j_call: TRBJ1-5
cdr3_length: 16
clone_size: NA
cdr3_aa: CASSINGVGSNQPQHF

v_call: TRBV28
j_call: TRBJ2-3
cdr3_length: 13
clone_size: NA
cdr3_aa: CASSGLPGDTQYF

v_call: TRBV5-1
j_call: TRBJ2-2
cdr3_length: 16
clone_size: NA
cdr3_aa: CASSLGAGANTGELFF

v_call: TRBV4-2
j_call: TRBJ2-7
cdr3_length: 15
clone_size: NA
cdr3_aa: CASSQDTGEAYEQYF

v_call: TRBV7-3
j_call: TRBJ2-7
cdr3_length: 15
clone_size: NA
cdr3_aa: CASSPDRGPAYEQYF

v_call: TRBV21-1
j_call: TRBJ1-2
cdr3_length: 15
clone_size: NA
cdr3_aa: CASSNRNRAIYGYTF

v_call: TRBV30
j_call: TRBJ1-3
cdr3_length: 11
clone_size: NA
cdr3_aa: CAWGQGNTIYF

v_call: TRBV5-6
j_call: TRBJ1-5
cdr3_length: 17
clone_size: NA
cdr3_aa: CASSSAGVGGGSQPQHF

v_call: TRBV6-4
j_call: NA
cdr3_length: 15
clone_size: NA
cdr3_aa: CASSDSAGTAYEQYF

v_call: TRBV27
j_call: TRBJ1-6
cdr3_length: 15
clone_size: NA
cdr3_aa: CASSLSGTGRSPLHF

v_call: TRBV30
j_call: TRBJ2-1
cdr3_length: 11
clone_size: NA
cdr3_aa: CAWTQMNEQFF

v_call: TRBV6-1
j_call: TRBJ2-1
cdr3_length: 15
clone_size: NA
cdr3_aa: CASISTGDSHNEQFF

v_call: TRBV27
j_call: TRBJ2-7
cdr3_length: 15
clone_size: NA
cdr3_aa: CASSPRLISSYEQYF

v_call: TRBV6-1
j_call: TRBJ1-3
cdr3_length: 14
clone_size: NA
cdr3_aa: CASRPGQKRNTIYF

v_call: TRBV9
j_call: TRBJ1-2
cdr3_length: 14
clone_size: NA
cdr3_aa: CASSAMTGGFGYTF

v_call: TRBV27
j_call: TRBJ1-5
cdr3_length: 15
clone_size: NA
cdr3_aa: CASSSDRLSNQPQHF

v_call: TRBV21-1
j_call: TRBJ2-1
cdr3_length: 20
clone_size: once
cdr3_aa: CASSKEPQGTSGGQYNEQFF

v_call: TRBV7-3
j_call: TRBJ2-3
cdr3_length: 15
clone_size: once
cdr3_aa: CASSLNGLVTDTQYF

v_call: TRBV21-1
j_call: TRBJ2-7
cdr3_length: 12
clone_size: NA
cdr3_aa: CASSTRTGMEYF

v_call: TRBV2
j_call: TRBJ2-5
cdr3_length: 15
clone_size: once
cdr3_aa: CASRSGFFRSETQYF

v_call: TRBV6-5
j_call: TRBJ2-3
cdr3_length: 11
clone_size: NA
cdr3_aa: CASTNGGPQYF

v_call: TRBV5-6
j_call: TRBJ1-1
cdr3_length: 18
clone_size: NA
cdr3_aa: CASTRGGAGPGRRTEAFF

v_call: TRBV7-2
j_call: TRBJ2-7
cdr3_length: 14
clone_size: NA
cdr3_aa: CASSPQRGDYEQYF

v_call: TRBV7-9
j_call: TRBJ1-2
cdr3_length: 13
clone_size: NA
cdr3_aa: CSSSFGQNYGYTF

v_call: TRBV6-1
j_call: TRBJ2-1
cdr3_length: 15
clone_size: NA
cdr3_aa: CASSPRGRPYNEQFF

v_call: TRBV9
j_call: TRBJ2-5
cdr3_length: 15
clone_size: NA
cdr3_aa: CASSARDRAEETQYF

v_call: TRBV6-5
j_call: TRBJ1-2
cdr3_length: 11
clone_size: NA
cdr3_aa: CASSYLDGYTF

v_call: TRBV25-1
j_call: TRBJ1-5
cdr3_length: 14
clone_size: NA
cdr3_aa: CASSENSRNQPQHF

v_call: TRBV5-1
j_call: TRBJ2-1
cdr3_length: 16
clone_size: NA
cdr3_aa: CASSLSSGGTYNEQFF

v_call: TRBV2
j_call: TRBJ2-2
cdr3_length: 14
clone_size: NA
cdr3_aa: CASKDGVHTGELFF

v_call: TRBV19
j_call: TRBJ2-1
cdr3_length: 16
clone_size: NA
cdr3_aa: CASSANSGGSGNEQFF

v_call: TRBV4-1
j_call: TRBJ2-4
cdr3_length: 16
clone_size: NA
cdr3_aa: CASSQASTVAKNIQYF

v_call: TRBV6-5
j_call: TRBJ2-1
cdr3_length: 14
clone_size: few
cdr3_aa: CASTAGGHNNEQFF

v_call: TRBV18
j_call: TRBJ2-3
cdr3_length: 14
clone_size: NA
cdr3_aa: CASSPPTHTDTQYF

v_call: TRBV5-1
j_call: TRBJ2-2
cdr3_length: 16
clone_size: NA
cdr3_aa: CASATRRGGNTGELFF

v_call: TRBV9
j_call: TRBJ2-1
cdr3_length: 13
clone_size: NA
cdr3_aa: CASSGRRSGDLFF

v_call: TRBV21-1
j_call: TRBJ2-1
cdr3_length: 16
clone_size: once
cdr3_aa: CASNNRRTPAYNEQFF

v_call: TRBV27
j_call: TRBJ2-7
cdr3_length: 14
clone_size: NA
cdr3_aa: CASSSTTGAYEQYF

v_call: TRBV7-8
j_call: TRBJ1-2
cdr3_length: 12
clone_size: few
cdr3_aa: CASSSDRVGYTF

v_call: TRBV27
j_call: TRBJ2-7
cdr3_length: 13
clone_size: NA
cdr3_aa: CASSLPGGNEQYF

v_call: TRBV14
j_call: TRBJ2-1
cdr3_length: 16
clone_size: NA
cdr3_aa: CASSQDRWSSYNEQFF

v_call: TRBV2
j_call: TRBJ1-2
cdr3_length: 14
clone_size: NA
cdr3_aa: CASSGAGLFNGYTF

v_call: TRBV4-1
j_call: TRBJ2-7
cdr3_length: 16
clone_size: NA
cdr3_aa: CASSQASRSGYYEQYF

v_call: TRBV18
j_call: TRBJ2-7
cdr3_length: 13
clone_size: NA
cdr3_aa: CASSPRQGYEQYF